These 8 T cell receptor beta chains share one sample of origin, sequenced in a study of blood T cells in healthy people across ages (dated by TCRdb to about 2015). Library preparation used 5' RACE. TCRdb records Illumina HiSeq 2500 as the sequencer. A second PCR of 7 to 11 cycles was performed with a sample-barcoded 5' primer and a J-beta primer mix. The public reads were quality trimmed at Q25 with fastp and then assembled into clones with MiXCR by TCRdb, keeping productive beta chains. Every CDR3 protein is listed once, alongside the most common genes and DNA of its rows. A total of about 730,000 distinct CDR3 sequences appear in this sample, 43% of them only once. The ten largest clonotypes hold 20% to 25% of the sample. The sequencing input was blood. Every receptor here comes from a woman in her sixties in good health.

This clonotype was observed a handful of times. The chain combines TRBV3-1 with TRBJ2-3; weak D call: TRBD2 (6 bases). The CDR3 has 16 amino acids. Germline-derived CDR1 and CDR2 are LGHDT and YNNKEL (reference sequence). V was cut by 0 bases and J by 1 base, with 11 bases left in between. CDR3 in DNA: TGTGCCAGCAGCCAAGACCCCGGGGGTGGCACAGATACGCAGTATTTT. This translates into CASSQDPGGGTDTQYF.

With regard to this clonotype: A much larger clonotype is one base distant, so this may be a read error. The gene calls are TRBV29-1 and TRBJ2-1, with TRBD1 identical over 8 bases. Per germline, CDR1 SQVTM and CDR2 ANQGSEA. CDR3 length: 13 residues. The CDR3: CGVGQGSNNEQFF. The CDR3 DNA reads as TGCGGCGTTGGACAGGGATCAAACAATGAGCAGTTCTTC.

Only one count was recorded for this clonotype. CDR3 sequence (DNA): TGTGCCAGCAGTTTAATCGGGGGCGGGGAGCTGTTTTTT. It is translated as CASSLIGGGELFF. The rearrangement uses TRBV12-3 or TRBV12-4 and TRBJ2-2, with D perhaps TRBD2 (6 bases). The length of the CDR3 is 13 residues. V was cut by 2 bases and J by 7 bases, with 8 bases left in between.

V usage is TRBV6-2 or TRBV6-3 and J usage is TRBJ2-3, with D maybe TRBD1 (6 bases). V lost 6 bases, J lost 4 bases, and 14 bases lay in between. The germline V gene has CDR1 MNHEY and CDR2 SVGEGT. The CDR3 consists of 14 residues. The CDR3 loop reads CASRNTGFADTQYF. In nucleotides, the CDR3 is TGTGCCAGCAGAAATACAGGGTTCGCAGATACGCAGTATTTT.

The V gene is TRBV29-1, the J gene TRBJ2-1, with a weak D call TRBD2 (5 bases). The germline V gene has CDR1 SQVTM and CDR2 ANQGSEA. This CDR3 region has 12 residues. V lost 5 bases, J lost 8 bases, and 13 bases lay in between. The CDR3 region is CSVLGDGDEQFF. CDR3 sequence (DNA): TGCAGCGTTCTGGGAGACGGGGATGAGCAGTTCTTC.

This chain connects TRBV18 to TRBJ2-7; 15 bases map to TRBD2. The CDR3 spans 15 residues. V dropped 3 bases and J dropped 9; count of bases not matched to a gene: 6. From germline, CDR1 is KGHSH and CDR2 LQKENI. The CDR3 nucleotides are TGTGCCAGCTCACCTCCGGGACTAGCGGGAGGAGTGCAGTACTTC. It yields the protein CASSPPGLAGGVQYF. Variable domain in full (rest from reference TRBV18 and TRBJ2-7): NAGVMQNPRHLVRRRGQEARLRCSPMKGHSHVYWYRQLPEEGLKFMVYLQKENIIDESGMPKERFSAEFPKEGPSILRIQQVVRGDSAAYFCASSPPGLAGGVQYFGPGTRLTVT.

The CDR3 loop is CASSAGGITEAFF. CDR3 DNA: TGCGCCAGCAGCGCAGGGGGGATCACTGAAGCTTTCTTT. V usage is TRBV5-1 and J usage is TRBJ1-1, with 7 bases lining up with TRBD1. Germline V gene lookup returns CDR1 SGHRS and CDR2 YFSETQ. The CDR3 covers 13 residues. The V and J ends lost 4 bases and 4 bases, in that order; junction bases with no gene match: 4.

The gene calls are TRBV20-1 and TRBJ2-7; D not resolved. The CDR3 is 12 residues long. V lost 3 bases and J 0 bases, leaving 6 bases between the germline ends. Germline values: CDR1 DFQATT, CDR2 SNEGSKA (reference sequence). The chain's CDR3 is CSARSFSYEQYF. The CDR3 nucleotides are TGCAGTGCTAGGTCATTCTCCTACGAGCAGTACTTC.